The present TCR beta chain was sequenced within a study of cytomegalovirus exposure and HLA in healthy donors. Study-wide results and limits: Sequencing probably produced one cluster of sequence variants that were highly shared. As a later analysis showed, several of the most significant clusters appeared to be linked to common viral pathogens.

The length of the CDR3 is 14 residues. CDR1 and CDR2 from the germline V gene are MNHEY and SVGAGI. J lost 5 bases, V lost 6 bases, and 7 bases had no gene match. Only one count was recorded for this clone. As yet, its antigen is unknown. Primers included in the PCR were 60 Vbeta and 13 Jbeta primers. Profiled with immunoSEQ multiplex PCR; TCRdb holds only in-frame clones, not every one. The sample lists some 200,000 clones, over 65% occurring once. The material sequenced was PBMCs. This sequence originates from a woman aged 25 to 39 in good health and CMV-seronegative. V gene TRBV6-5 combines with J gene TRBJ2-7, with 10 bases that match TRBD1. The CDR3 DNA is TGTGCCAGCAGGACAAGACAGGGGGCACACGAGCAGTACTTC. Its protein product is CASRTRQGAHEQYF.